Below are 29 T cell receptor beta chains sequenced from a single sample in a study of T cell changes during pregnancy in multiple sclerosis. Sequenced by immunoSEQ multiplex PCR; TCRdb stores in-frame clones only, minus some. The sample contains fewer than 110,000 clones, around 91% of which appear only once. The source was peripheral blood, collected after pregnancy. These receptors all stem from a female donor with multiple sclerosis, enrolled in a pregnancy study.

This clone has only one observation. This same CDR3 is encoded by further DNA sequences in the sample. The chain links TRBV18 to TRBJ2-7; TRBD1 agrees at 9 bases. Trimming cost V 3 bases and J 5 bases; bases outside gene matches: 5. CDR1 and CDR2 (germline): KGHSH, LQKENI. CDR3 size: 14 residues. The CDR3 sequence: CASSPRTGADEQYF. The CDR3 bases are TGTGCCAGCTCACCTAGGACAGGGGCCGACGAGCAGTACTTC.

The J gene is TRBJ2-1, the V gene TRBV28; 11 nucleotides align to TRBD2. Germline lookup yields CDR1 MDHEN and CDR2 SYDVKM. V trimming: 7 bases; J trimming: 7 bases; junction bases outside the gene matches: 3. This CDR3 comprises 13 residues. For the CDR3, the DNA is TGTGCCAGCACACTAGCGGGAGAGAATGAGCAGTTCTTC. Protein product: CASTLAGENEQFF.

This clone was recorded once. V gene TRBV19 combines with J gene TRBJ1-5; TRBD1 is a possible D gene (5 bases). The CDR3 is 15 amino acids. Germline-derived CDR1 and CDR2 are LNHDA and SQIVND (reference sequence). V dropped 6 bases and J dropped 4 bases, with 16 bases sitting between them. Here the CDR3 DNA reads TGTGCCAGTAGATCAGTGCGACAGTATAATCAGCCCCAGCATTTT. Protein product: CASRSVRQYNQPQHF.

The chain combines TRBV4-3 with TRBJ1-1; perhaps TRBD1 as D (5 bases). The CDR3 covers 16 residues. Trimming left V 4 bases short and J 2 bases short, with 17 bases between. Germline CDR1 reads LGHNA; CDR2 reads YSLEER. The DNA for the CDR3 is TGCGCCAGCAGCCCACAGGTGAATGACCTTAACACTGAAGCTTTCTTT. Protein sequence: CASSPQVNDLNTEAFF.

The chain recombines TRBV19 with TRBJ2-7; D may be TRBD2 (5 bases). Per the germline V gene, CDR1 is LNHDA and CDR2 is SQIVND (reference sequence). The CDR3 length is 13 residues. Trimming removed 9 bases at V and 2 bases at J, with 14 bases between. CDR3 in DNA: TGTGCCAGCTGTGGCGGACTTCCCTACGAGCAGTACTTC. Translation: CASCGGLPYEQYF.

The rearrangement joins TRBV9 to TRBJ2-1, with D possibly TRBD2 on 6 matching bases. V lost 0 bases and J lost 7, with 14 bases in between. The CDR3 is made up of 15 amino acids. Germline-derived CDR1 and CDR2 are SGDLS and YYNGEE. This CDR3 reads CASSVASVKGNEQFF. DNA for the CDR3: TGTGCCAGCAGCGTAGCTAGCGTAAAGGGGAATGAGCAGTTCTTC.

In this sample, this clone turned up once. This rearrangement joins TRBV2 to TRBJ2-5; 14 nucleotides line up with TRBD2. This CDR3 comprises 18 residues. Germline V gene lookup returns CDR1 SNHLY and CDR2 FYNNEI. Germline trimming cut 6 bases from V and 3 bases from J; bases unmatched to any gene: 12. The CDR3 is CASRLGTSGRGWKETQYF. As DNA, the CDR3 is TGTGCCAGCAGACTCGGGACTAGCGGGAGAGGATGGAAAGAGACCCAGTACTTC. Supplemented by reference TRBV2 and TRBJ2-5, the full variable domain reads EPEVTQTPSHQVTQMGQEVILRCVPISNHLYFYWYRQILGQKVEFLVSFYNNEISEKSEIFDDQFSVERPDGSNFTLKIRSTKLEDSAMYFCASRLGTSGRGWKETQYFGPGTRLLVL.

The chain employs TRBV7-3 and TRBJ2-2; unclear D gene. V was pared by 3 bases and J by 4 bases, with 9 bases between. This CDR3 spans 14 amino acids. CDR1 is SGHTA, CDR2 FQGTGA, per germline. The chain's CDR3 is CASSFKPVTGELFF. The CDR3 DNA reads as TGTGCCAGCAGCTTTAAGCCGGTCACCGGGGAGCTGTTTTTT.

This chain's CDR3 is CASSFGDREGYTF. CDR3 bases: TGTGCCAGCAGCTTTGGGGACAGGGAAGGCTACACCTTC. The chain links TRBV7-9 to TRBJ1-2; TRBD1 matches 9 bases. Germline values: CDR1 SEHNR, CDR2 FQNEAQ (reference sequence). The CDR3 length is 13 residues. J was trimmed by 8 bases and V by 3 bases; bases with no gene match: 4.

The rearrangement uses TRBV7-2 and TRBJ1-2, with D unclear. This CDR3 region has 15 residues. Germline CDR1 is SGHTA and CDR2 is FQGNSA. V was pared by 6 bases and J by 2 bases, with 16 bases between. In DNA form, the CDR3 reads TGTGCCAGCAGTCATAGTGGCCCGAGGAACTATGGCTACACCTTC. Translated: CASSHSGPRNYGYTF.

The CDR3 here is CSHTSGQGPGLAFF. The CDR3, as DNA: TGCAGCCACACAAGTGGACAGGGGCCGGGTTTAGCTTTCTTT. The J gene is TRBJ1-1, the V gene TRBV29-1; 9 nucleotides line up with TRBD1. Trimming at V came to 8 bases and at J to 10 bases, leaving 17 bases not matched to a gene. This CDR3 region has 14 residues. Germline V gene sequence: CDR1 SQVTM, CDR2 ANQGSEA.

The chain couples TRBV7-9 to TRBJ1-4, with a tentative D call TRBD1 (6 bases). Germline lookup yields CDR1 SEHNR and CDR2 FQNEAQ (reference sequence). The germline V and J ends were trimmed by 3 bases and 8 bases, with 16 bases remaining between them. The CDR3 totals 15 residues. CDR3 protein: CASSLRTGRGEKLFF. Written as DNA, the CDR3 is TGTGCCAGCAGCTTGAGAACAGGGCGCGGGGAAAAACTGTTTTTT.

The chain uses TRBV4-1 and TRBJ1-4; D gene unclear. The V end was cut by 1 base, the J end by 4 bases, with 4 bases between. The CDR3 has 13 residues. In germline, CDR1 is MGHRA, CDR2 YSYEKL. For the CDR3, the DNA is TGCGCCAGCAGCCAAGTCCTTAATGAAAAACTGTTTTTT. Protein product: CASSQVLNEKLFF.

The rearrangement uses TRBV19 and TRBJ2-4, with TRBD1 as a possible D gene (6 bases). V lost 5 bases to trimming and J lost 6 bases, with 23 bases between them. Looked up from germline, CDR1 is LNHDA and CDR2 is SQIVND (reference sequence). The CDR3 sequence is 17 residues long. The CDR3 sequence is CASSPGTKILHGNIQYF. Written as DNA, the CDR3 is TGTGCCAGTAGTCCGGGGACAAAAATTCTGCACGGAAACATTCAGTACTTC.

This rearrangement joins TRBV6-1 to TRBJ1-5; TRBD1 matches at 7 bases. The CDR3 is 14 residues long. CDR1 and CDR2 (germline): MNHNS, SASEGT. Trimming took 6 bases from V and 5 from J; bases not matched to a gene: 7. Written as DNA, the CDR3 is TGTGCCAGCAGAGGCCCGGGACAGCATCAGCCCCAGCATTTT. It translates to CASRGPGQHQPQHF.

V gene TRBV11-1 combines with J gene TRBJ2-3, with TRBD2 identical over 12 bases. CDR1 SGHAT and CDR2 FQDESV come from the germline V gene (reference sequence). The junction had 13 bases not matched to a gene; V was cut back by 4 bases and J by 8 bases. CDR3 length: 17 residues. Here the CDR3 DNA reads TGTGCCAGCAGCTCCACTCTAGCGGGGGGGGGCCGAGGTACGCAGTATTTT. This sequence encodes CASSSTLAGGGRGTQYF.

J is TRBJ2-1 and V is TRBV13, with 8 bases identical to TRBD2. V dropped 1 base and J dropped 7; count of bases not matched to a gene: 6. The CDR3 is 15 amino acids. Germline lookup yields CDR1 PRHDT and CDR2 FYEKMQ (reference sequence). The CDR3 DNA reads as TGTGCCAGCAGCTTAGAGCGACTAGCGAGGAATGAGCAGTTCTTC. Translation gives CASSLERLARNEQFF.

In DNA, the CDR3 is TGCGCCAGCAGCCAAGTCGGGGGGAACTATGGCTACACCTTC. As protein: CASSQVGGNYGYTF. This rearrangement joins TRBV4-1 to TRBJ1-2; D is perhaps TRBD1 (5 bases). The CDR3 length is 14 residues. Per the germline V gene, CDR1 is MGHRA and CDR2 is YSYEKL. The ends were cut back, 1 base at V and 2 bases at J, with 8 bases in the middle.

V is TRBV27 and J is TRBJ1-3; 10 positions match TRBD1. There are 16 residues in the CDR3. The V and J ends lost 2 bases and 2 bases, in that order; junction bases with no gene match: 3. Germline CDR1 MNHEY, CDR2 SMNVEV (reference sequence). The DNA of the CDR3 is TGTGCCAGCAGTTTAACCGGACAGGGGGCTGGAAACACCATATATTTT. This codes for CASSLTGQGAGNTIYF.

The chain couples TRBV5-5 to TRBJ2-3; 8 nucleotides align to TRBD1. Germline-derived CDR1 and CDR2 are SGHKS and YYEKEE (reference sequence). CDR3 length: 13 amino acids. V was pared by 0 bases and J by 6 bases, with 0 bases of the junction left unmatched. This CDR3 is CASSLDRGDTQYF. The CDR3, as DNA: TGTGCCAGCAGCTTGGACAGGGGGGATACGCAGTATTTT. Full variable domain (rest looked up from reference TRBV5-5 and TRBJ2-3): DAGVTQSPTHLIKTRGQQVTLRCSPISGHKSVSWYQQVLGQGPQFIFQYYEKEERGRGNFPDRFSARQFPNYSSELNVNALLLGDSALYLCASSLDRGDTQYFGPGTRLTVL.

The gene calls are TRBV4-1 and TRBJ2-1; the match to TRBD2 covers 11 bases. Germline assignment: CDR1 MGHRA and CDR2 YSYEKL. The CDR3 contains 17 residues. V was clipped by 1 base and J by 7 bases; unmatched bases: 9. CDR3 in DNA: TGCGCCAGCAGCCAAGTAGTGACTAGCGGGGTGAGGAATGAGCAGTTCTTC. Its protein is CASSQVVTSGVRNEQFF.

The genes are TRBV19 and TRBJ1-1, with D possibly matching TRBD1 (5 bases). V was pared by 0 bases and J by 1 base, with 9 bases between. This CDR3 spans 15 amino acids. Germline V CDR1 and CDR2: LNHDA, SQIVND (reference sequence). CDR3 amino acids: CASSIEGVQNTEAFF. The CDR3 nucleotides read TGTGCCAGTAGTATAGAAGGGGTCCAGAACACTGAAGCTTTCTTT.

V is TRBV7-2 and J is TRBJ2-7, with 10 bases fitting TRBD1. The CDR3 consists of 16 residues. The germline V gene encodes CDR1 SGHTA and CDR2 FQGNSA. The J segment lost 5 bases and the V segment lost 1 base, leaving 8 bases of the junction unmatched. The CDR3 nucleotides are TGTGCCAGCAGCTTAGGACCGGGACAGGGGAACCACGAGCAGTACTTC. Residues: CASSLGPGQGNHEQYF. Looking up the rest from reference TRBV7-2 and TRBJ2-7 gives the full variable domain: GAGVSQSPSNKVTEKGKDVELRCDPISGHTALYWYRQSLGQGLEFLIYFQGNSAPDKSGLPSDRFSAERTGGSVSTLTIQRTQQEDSAVYLCASSLGPGQGNHEQYFGPGTRLTVT.

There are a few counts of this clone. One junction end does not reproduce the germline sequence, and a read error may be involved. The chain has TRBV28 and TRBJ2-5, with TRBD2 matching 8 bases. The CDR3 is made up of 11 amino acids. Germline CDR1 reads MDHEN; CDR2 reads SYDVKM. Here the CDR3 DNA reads TGTGCCAGCAGTTCGGCGGGAGGCCCAGACTTC. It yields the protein CASSSAGGPDF.

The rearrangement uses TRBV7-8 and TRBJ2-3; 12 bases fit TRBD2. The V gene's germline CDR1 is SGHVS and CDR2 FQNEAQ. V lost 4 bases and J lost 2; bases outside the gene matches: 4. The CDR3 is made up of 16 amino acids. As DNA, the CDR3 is TGTGCCAGCAGCTACCTAGCGGGGGGGCCCACAGATACGCAGTATTTT. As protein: CASSYLAGGPTDTQYF.

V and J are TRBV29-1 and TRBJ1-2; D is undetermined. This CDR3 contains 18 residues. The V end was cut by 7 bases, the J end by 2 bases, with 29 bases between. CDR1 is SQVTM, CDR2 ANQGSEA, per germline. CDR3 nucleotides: TGCAGCGCCCCTCGGGATCCCAGAACGGCGGGTTCCAACTATGGCTACACCTTC. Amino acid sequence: CSAPRDPRTAGSNYGYTF.

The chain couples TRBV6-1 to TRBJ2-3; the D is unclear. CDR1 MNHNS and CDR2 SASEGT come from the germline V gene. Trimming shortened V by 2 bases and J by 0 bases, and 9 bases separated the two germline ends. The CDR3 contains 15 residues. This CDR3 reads CASSERLHSTDTQYF. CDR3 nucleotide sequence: TGTGCCAGCAGTGAAAGACTCCATAGCACAGATACGCAGTATTTT.

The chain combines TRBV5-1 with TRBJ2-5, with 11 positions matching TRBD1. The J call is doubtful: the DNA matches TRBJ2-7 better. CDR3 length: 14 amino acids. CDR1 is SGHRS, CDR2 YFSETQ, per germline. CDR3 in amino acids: CASSWGQGVTEQYF. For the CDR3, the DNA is TGCGCCAGCAGCTGGGGACAGGGGGTTACCGAGCAGTACTTC.

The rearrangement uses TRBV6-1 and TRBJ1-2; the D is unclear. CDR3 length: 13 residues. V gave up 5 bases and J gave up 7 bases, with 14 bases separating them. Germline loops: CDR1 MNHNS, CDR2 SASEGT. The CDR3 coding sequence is TGTGCCAGCAGTCAGCCGCAGAGGGCTGGCTACACCTTC. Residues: CASSQPQRAGYTF.